This T cell receptor beta chain was obtained from a study of T cells in women clearing cervical HPV infection. This CDR3 has 15 amino acids. Germline CDR1 reads LNHDA; CDR2 reads SQIVND (reference sequence). Trimming cost V 5 bases and J 4 bases, with 17 bases left between them. Measured with immunoSEQ multiplex PCR; TCRdb has only the in-frame clones, and not every one. This listing includes roughly 20,000 clones. On this clone: Sequencing ends 3 residues short of the CDR3 end; the germline J gene provides the rest.

Sequencing used blood buffy coat. The clonotype originates from a woman between 18 and 69 years old with a cervical HPV16 infection that either progressed to CIN3+ or cleared (not recorded which). The V and J genes are TRBV19 and TRBJ1-2, with D possibly being TRBD1 (5 bases). CDR3 bases read: TGTGCCAGTAGTCCGGGACTGGACCATATCTATGGC. As protein: CASSPGLDHIYG. The entire CDR3 protein is CASSPGLDHIYGYTF.